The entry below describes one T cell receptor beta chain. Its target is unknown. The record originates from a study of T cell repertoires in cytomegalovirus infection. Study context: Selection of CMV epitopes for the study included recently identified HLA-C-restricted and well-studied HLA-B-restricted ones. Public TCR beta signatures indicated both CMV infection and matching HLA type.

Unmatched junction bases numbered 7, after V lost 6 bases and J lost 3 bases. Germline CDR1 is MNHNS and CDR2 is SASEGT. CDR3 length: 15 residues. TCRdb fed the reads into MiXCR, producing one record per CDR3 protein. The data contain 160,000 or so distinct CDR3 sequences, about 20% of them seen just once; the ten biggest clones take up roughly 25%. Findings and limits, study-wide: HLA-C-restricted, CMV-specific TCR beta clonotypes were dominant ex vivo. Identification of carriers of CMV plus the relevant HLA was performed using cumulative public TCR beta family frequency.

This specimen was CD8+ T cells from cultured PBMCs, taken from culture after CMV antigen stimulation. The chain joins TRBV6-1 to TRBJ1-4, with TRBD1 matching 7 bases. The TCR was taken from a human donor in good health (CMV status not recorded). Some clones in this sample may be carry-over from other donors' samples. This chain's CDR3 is CASSPNGQANEKLFF. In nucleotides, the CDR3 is TGTGCCAGCAGCCCAAATGGACAGGCTAATGAAAAACTGTTTTTT.